This T cell receptor beta chain was obtained from a study of T cell repertoires in cytomegalovirus infection. Notes on the study in general: CMV-specific TCR beta clonotypes restricted by HLA-C dominated the ex vivo response.

Trimming took 5 bases from V and 1 from J; bases not matched to a gene: 7. The CDR3 is 15 residues long. The germline V gene encodes CDR1 SGHAT and CDR2 FQDESV (reference sequence). TCRdb re-analysed the reads in MiXCR, keeping a single row per CDR3 protein. Of approximately 1,000,000 distinct CDR3 sequences in the sample, roughly 30% are singletons; the top ten hold around an eighth. The sample holds many counts of this clonotype. Its specificity is unknown. The starting material was cultured CD8+ T cells from PBMCs, obtained from culture after CMV antigen stimulation. This sequence was found in a human donor in good health (CMV status not recorded). Some clones in this sample may be carry-over from other donors' samples. The chain recombines TRBV11-1 with TRBJ2-5; 7 bases are shared with TRBD1. The CDR3 sequence: CASSLGQNFQETQYF. In DNA, the CDR3 is TGTGCCAGCAGCCTGGGACAGAATTTCCAAGAGACCCAGTACTTC. Variable domain in full (rest from reference TRBV11-1 and TRBJ2-5): EAEVAQSPRYKITEKSQAVAFWCDPISGHATLYWYRQILGQGPELLVQFQDESVVDDSQLPKDRFSAERLKGVDSTLKIQPAELGDSAMYLCASSLGQNFQETQYFGPGTRLLVL.